These 30 T cell receptor beta chains originate from one sample sequenced in a study of beta chain features in type 1 diabetes. Study-wide results and limits: For Type 1 diabetes patients, all four CD4+ subsets carried TCRB CDR3s that were moderately but significantly shorter.

Their antigen targets remain unknown. Every bit of the isolated RNA underwent reverse transcription, so sequencing read expressed TCRB transcripts. The table came from immunoSEQ multiplex PCR; TCRdb's copy has only in-frame clones and leaves some out. The table records approximately 260,000 clones, around 22% of them present only once. The specimen sequenced was naive CD4+ T cells from blood. These receptors all stem from a woman aged 25 to 39 with type 1 diabetes.

The J gene is TRBJ2-7, the V gene TRBV30; TRBD2 is a possible D gene (6 bases). The germline gives CDR1 GTSNPN, CDR2 SVGIG (reference sequence). V lost 0 bases to trimming and J lost 3 bases, with 9 bases between them. The length of the CDR3 is 13 residues. Written as DNA, the CDR3 is TGTGCCTGGAGTGTATTGGAGGGCTACGAGCAGTACTTC. Amino acid sequence: CAWSVLEGYEQYF.

This clone was detected a few times. V and J are TRBV19 and TRBJ2-6; 11 nucleotides agree with TRBD1. The CDR3 is 16 residues long. Germline lookup yields CDR1 LNHDA and CDR2 SQIVND (reference sequence). The V gene end was trimmed by 6 bases and the J gene end by 0 bases; junction bases not matched to a gene: 1. CDR3 in DNA: TGTGCCAGTAGCGGACAGGGGGCCTCTGGGGCCAACGTCCTGACTTTC. Its translation is CASSGQGASGANVLTF.

The chain uses TRBV6-6 and TRBJ1-1; TRBD1 matches at 7 bases. Per the germline V gene, CDR1 is MNHNY and CDR2 is SVGAGI (reference sequence). The ends lost 5 bases at V and 4 bases at J; junction bases unmatched: 10. The CDR3 spans 15 residues. The CDR3 region is CASSEPTGSFTEAFF. The CDR3 region has the DNA TGTGCCAGCAGTGAGCCGACAGGGTCCTTCACTGAAGCTTTCTTT.

This clone turned up a few times. The chain joins TRBV5-1 to TRBJ2-6, with D maybe TRBD2 (6 bases). The CDR3 is made up of 16 amino acids. Germline lookup yields CDR1 SGHRS and CDR2 YFSETQ. The V end lost 4 bases, the J end lost 1 base, and 12 bases lay between the germline ends. The CDR3 DNA reads TGCGCCAGCAGCGGCGGGGACGTTTCTGGGGCCAACGTCCTGACTTTC. This translates into CASSGGDVSGANVLTF.

The V gene is TRBV25-1, the J gene TRBJ1-1; D remains unclear. The germline gives CDR1 MGHDK, CDR2 SYGVNS. V was cut by 7 bases and J by 5 bases, with 14 bases left in between. The CDR3 sequence is 13 residues long. The CDR3 spells CASITAGTTEAFF. The CDR3 DNA reads TGTGCCAGCATTACGGCAGGCACGACTGAAGCTTTCTTT.

The chain carries TRBV9 and TRBJ1-2, with unresolved D. Trimming took off 1 base at V and 4 bases at J, with 20 bases between the two ends. The CDR3 is 17 residues long. The germline V gene has CDR1 SGDLS and CDR2 YYNGEE. The CDR3 region has the DNA TGTGCCAGCAGCGTACTTTCTCAAGCCCCCGCGGCCTATGGCTACACCTTC. It is translated as CASSVLSQAPAAYGYTF.

This clone was counted between two and nine times. This chain links TRBV2 with TRBJ2-1, with TRBD2 identical over 11 bases. Germline lookup yields CDR1 SNHLY and CDR2 FYNNEI. Trimming cost V 5 bases and J 7 bases; bases outside gene matches: 4. The CDR3 extends over 14 amino acids. The CDR3 nucleotides read TGTGCCAGCAGTATAGCGGGAGGGCCTAATGAGCAGTTCTTC. It yields the protein CASSIAGGPNEQFF.

This clone has more than one count but fewer than ten. The genes are TRBV19 and TRBJ2-2, with a weak D call TRBD2 (5 bases). CDR1 and CDR2 from the germline V gene are LNHDA and SQIVND (reference sequence). V lost 5 bases, J lost 6 bases, and 7 bases lay in between. This CDR3 has 12 residues. The CDR3 sequence is CASSPGSGELFF. DNA for the CDR3: TGTGCCAGTAGTCCGGGGTCCGGGGAGCTGTTTTTT.

The chain links TRBV18 to TRBJ1-5, with D possibly being TRBD1 (6 bases). The V gene lost 3 bases and the J gene lost 0 bases, with 12 bases spanning the gap. This CDR3 has 16 residues. The germline CDR1 and CDR2 sequences are KGHSH and LQKENI. The CDR3 sequence is CASSPNQGGSNQPQHF. In DNA, the CDR3 is TGTGCCAGCTCACCGAATCAAGGGGGTAGCAATCAGCCCCAGCATTTT.

This clone occurred a few times. The V gene is TRBV11-1, the J gene TRBJ2-1; D might be TRBD2 (6 bases). The CDR3 has 14 residues. The germline CDR1 and CDR2 sequences are SGHAT and FQDESV (reference sequence). V was trimmed by 4 bases and J by 5 bases, leaving 12 bases between them. Here the CDR3 DNA reads TGTGCCAGCAGCTCCCCGACTAGAGACAATGAGCAGTTCTTC. This codes for CASSSPTRDNEQFF.

The sample holds a few counts of this clone. Other DNA sequences in the same sample also yield this CDR3. The chain employs TRBV18 and TRBJ1-5; the D gene is possibly TRBD1 (5 bases). Trimming removed 6 bases at V and 4 bases at J, with 7 bases between. Germline loops: CDR1 KGHSH, CDR2 LQKENI. CDR3 length: 12 residues. CDR3 in amino acids: CASSQGNQPQHF. In nucleotides, the CDR3 is TGTGCCAGCTCCCAGGGAAATCAGCCCCAGCATTTT. Full variable domain (missing parts from reference TRBV18 and TRBJ1-5): NAGVMQNPRHLVRRRGQEARLRCSPMKGHSHVYWYRQLPEEGLKFMVYLQKENIIDESGMPKERFSAEFPKEGPSILRIQQVVRGDSAAYFCASSQGNQPQHFGDGTRLSIL.

This clone came up a few times. The chain is built from TRBV30 and TRBJ2-2, with a tentative D call TRBD2 (6 bases). The CDR3 is 15 amino acids. Between the trimmed V and J ends, which lost 0 bases and 6 bases, there was a span of 14 bases. Germline CDR1 is GTSNPN and CDR2 is SVGIG (reference sequence). CDR3 nucleotide sequence: TGTGCCTGGAGTGTACCCGGGAGCAAGGCCGGGGAGCTGTTTTTT. Translation: CAWSVPGSKAGELFF.

This clone was picked up a small number of times. The J gene is TRBJ2-2, the V gene TRBV9, with TRBD2 matching 8 bases. CDR3 length: 15 residues. The V and J ends lost 0 bases and 4 bases, in that order; junction bases with no gene match: 2. Germline V gene data show CDR1 as SGDLS and CDR2 as YYNGEE. DNA for the CDR3: TGTGCCAGCAGCGTAGTAGCGGGAATCACCGGGGAGCTGTTTTTT. This encodes CASSVVAGITGELFF.

In its sample, this clone was seen a few times. This chain joins TRBV30 and TRBJ1-4; D is ambiguous. The CDR3 runs to 14 residues. Germline assignment: CDR1 GTSNPN and CDR2 SVGIG (reference sequence). V was pared by 2 bases and J by 5 bases, with 12 bases between. This CDR3 reads CAWSSGEENEKLFF. In nucleotides, the CDR3 is TGTGCCTGGAGTTCCGGGGAAGAGAATGAAAAACTGTTTTTT. The variable domain in full, with the rest retrieved from reference TRBV30 and TRBJ1-4, is SQTIHQWPATLVQPVGSPLSLECTVEGTSNPNLYWYRQAAGRGLQLLFYSVGIGQISSEVPQNLSASRPQDRQFILSSKKLLLSDSGFYLCAWSSGEENEKLFFGSGTQLSVL.

This sequence joins TRBV7-9 and TRBJ2-7, with 10 bases lining up with TRBD2. This CDR3 is built from 13 residues. Losses at the gene ends were 8 bases for V and 3 bases for J; bases not matched to a gene: 4. CDR1 is SEHNR, CDR2 FQNEAQ, per germline (reference sequence). DNA of the CDR3: TGTGCCAGCGCCCTAGCGGGAGTCTACGAGCAGTACTTC. Translated, it gives CASALAGVYEQYF.

In this sample, this clone turned up a few times. The genes are TRBV28 and TRBJ2-5, with D possibly being TRBD2 (6 bases). Germline CDR1 is MDHEN and CDR2 is SYDVKM. The CDR3 runs to 15 residues. V lost 5 bases and J lost 1, with 14 bases in between. In DNA, the CDR3 is TGTGCCAGCAGTGCAGAGGGACTGCTCCAAGAGACCCAGTACTTC. It translates to CASSAEGLLQETQYF.

CDR3 in amino acids: CASSVRETQYF. The CDR3 DNA sequence: TGTGCCAGCAGTGTCCGAGAGACCCAGTACTTC. The chain couples TRBV2 to TRBJ2-5; D is unresolved. The CDR3 is made up of 11 amino acids. The V and J ends lost 4 bases and 4 bases respectively, with 4 bases between them. CDR1 and CDR2 (germline): SNHLY, FYNNEI.

This clone has just a few counts. The genes are TRBV5-6 and TRBJ1-2, with 10 bases matching TRBD1. V lost 3 bases and J lost 4; bases outside the gene matches: 6. The CDR3 has 15 residues. Germline CDR1 and CDR2: SGHDT and YYEEEE. CDR3 bases: TGTGCCAGCAGCTGGAGGACAGGGGGAGGCTATGGCTACACCTTC. It translates to CASSWRTGGGYGYTF.

The chain employs TRBV11-3 and TRBJ2-5; no definite D call. V was clipped by 3 bases and J by 2 bases, with 10 bases between them. The CDR3 extends over 14 amino acids. Germline assignment: CDR1 SGHNT and CDR2 YENEEA. The CDR3 region is CASSFQEGQETQYF. The CDR3 DNA sequence: TGTGCCAGCAGCTTCCAGGAAGGACAAGAGACCCAGTACTTC.

The chain employs TRBV9 and TRBJ2-5; 9 nucleotides align to TRBD1. With 0 bases clipped from V and 4 bases from J, the junction kept 10 bases outside the gene matches. The CDR3 totals 17 residues. The germline CDR1 and CDR2 sequences are SGDLS and YYNGEE. CDR3 in amino acids: CASSVATGGLPRETQYF. CDR3 nucleotides: TGTGCCAGCAGCGTAGCTACAGGGGGCCTCCCCAGAGAGACCCAGTACTTC.

This clone was counted a single time. The chain couples TRBV11-2 to TRBJ2-7, with 7 bases aligning to TRBD2. CDR1 and CDR2 (germline): SGHAT, FQNNGV. J gave up 5 bases and V 0 bases, and 13 bases lay outside the gene matches. The CDR3 consists of 17 residues. The CDR3 here is CASSLDNFAAGYDEQYF. Written as DNA, the CDR3 is TGTGCCAGCAGCTTAGATAATTTCGCAGCGGGATACGACGAGCAGTACTTC.

The V gene is TRBV2, the J gene TRBJ2-2; TRBD2 is a possible D gene (6 bases). The V gene's germline CDR1 is SNHLY and CDR2 FYNNEI. This CDR3 has 15 residues. Trimming took 4 bases from V and 4 from J, leaving 13 bases between them. CDR3 loop: CASSVLARGTGELFF. The DNA of the CDR3 is TGTGCCAGCAGTGTATTAGCGCGGGGCACCGGGGAGCTGTTTTTT.

This clone was observed a few times. The chain has TRBV5-8 and TRBJ2-4; weak D call: TRBD2 (6 bases). The CDR3 is made up of 14 amino acids. The germline gives CDR1 SGHTS, CDR2 YDEGEE. With 3 bases removed from V and 8 bases from J, the gap between germline ends came to 15 bases. CDR3 protein: CASSSGLQRHIQYF. In DNA, the CDR3 is TGTGCCAGCAGCTCGGGACTCCAGAGGCACATTCAGTACTTC.

This clone appeared a few times. This chain uses TRBV30 with TRBJ1-2; a possible D gene is TRBD1 (5 bases). The V gene lost 0 bases and the J gene lost 6 bases, with 14 bases spanning the gap. Looked up from germline, CDR1 is GTSNPN and CDR2 is SVGIG (reference sequence). The CDR3 is 14 residues long. DNA of the CDR3: TGTGCCTGGAGTGTACTTGGTCAGGGTGATGGCTACACCTTC. It encodes CAWSVLGQGDGYTF.

This chain links TRBV30 with TRBJ2-1; 8 bases agree with TRBD1. This CDR3 is built from 14 residues. J gave up 8 bases and V 3 bases, and 9 bases lay outside the gene matches. Germline values: CDR1 GTSNPN, CDR2 SVGIG (reference sequence). This CDR3 reads CAWRERTGIDEQFF. CDR3 bases: TGTGCCTGGAGGGAGCGGACAGGGATCGATGAGCAGTTCTTC.

Only a few counts were recorded for this clone. The chain has TRBV30 and TRBJ2-6; no firm D call. The CDR3 runs to 14 residues. Germline CDR1 GTSNPN, CDR2 SVGIG (reference sequence). Trimming removed 4 bases from V and 0 bases from J, with 7 bases in between. The CDR3 reads CAWTTSSGANVLTF. The CDR3, as DNA: TGTGCCTGGACCACGAGCTCTGGGGCCAACGTCCTGACTTTC. The full variable domain, completed using reference TRBV30 and TRBJ2-6, is SQTIHQWPATLVQPVGSPLSLECTVEGTSNPNLYWYRQAAGRGLQLLFYSVGIGQISSEVPQNLSASRPQDRQFILSSKKLLLSDSGFYLCAWTTSSGANVLTFGAGSRLTVL.

The chain is built from TRBV6-1 and TRBJ2-1; 7 bases fit TRBD2. CDR1 is MNHNS and CDR2 is SASEGT in the germline V gene. The CDR3 covers 14 residues. V was clipped by 6 bases and J by 0 bases; unmatched bases: 2. CDR3 nucleotides: TGTGCCAGCAGGACTAGCAACTCCTACAATGAGCAGTTCTTC. Translation: CASRTSNSYNEQFF.

CDR3 sequence reads: CASSSRLAGVPEQFF. CDR3 nucleotide sequence: TGTGCCAGCAGCTCCCGACTAGCGGGAGTACCTGAGCAGTTCTTC. J is TRBJ2-1 and V is TRBV7-3; 12 positions agree with TRBD2. J gave up 9 bases and V 4 bases, and 7 bases lay outside the gene matches. There are 15 residues in the CDR3. Germline lookup yields CDR1 SGHTA and CDR2 FQGTGA. Supplemented by reference TRBV7-3 and TRBJ2-1, the full variable domain reads GAGVSQTPSNKVTEKGKYVELRCDPISGHTALYWYRQSLGQGPEFLIYFQGTGAADDSGLPNDRFFAVRPEGSVSTLKIQRTERGDSAVYLCASSSRLAGVPEQFFGPGTRLTVL.

A few counts support this clone. This rearrangement joins TRBV29-1 to TRBJ1-4, with TRBD1 identical over 9 bases. The CDR3 is 12 amino acids. Per germline, CDR1 SQVTM and CDR2 ANQGSEA. Trimming at V came to 7 bases and at J to 8 bases, leaving 5 bases not matched to a gene. Here the CDR3 DNA reads TGCAGCGCCCGGACAGGGGTCGAAAAACTGTTTTTT. Encoded protein: CSARTGVEKLFF.

The rearrangement joins TRBV15 to TRBJ2-3, with D hard to call. CDR1 is LNHNV, CDR2 YYDKDF, per germline (reference sequence). Trimming stripped 0 bases from V and 4 bases from J, with 8 bases between. This CDR3 has 14 amino acids. CDR3 protein: CATSRELASDTQYF. The CDR3 nucleotides are TGTGCCACCAGCAGAGAGTTAGCTTCAGATACGCAGTATTTT. Full variable domain (remainder filled in from reference TRBV15 and TRBJ2-3): DAMVIQNPRYQVTQFGKPVTLSCSQTLNHNVMYWYQQKSSQAPKLLFHYYDKDFNNEADTPDNFQSRRPNTSFCFLDIRSPGLGDTAMYLCATSRELASDTQYFGPGTRLTVL.